The 19 T cell receptor beta chains presented below share a single source sample, sequenced in a study of OX40 agonist ivuxolimab in advanced cancers. The method was immunoSEQ multiplex PCR; TCRdb's version includes in-frame clones alone and lacks a portion of them. The sample shows about 93,000 clones, 90% to 95% of them seen only once. Source: CD4+ or CD8+ T cells sorted from blood, taken in a trial of the OX40 agonist ivuxolimab. These receptors were collected from an adult with an advanced solid tumor such as melanoma, head and neck, liver or kidney cancer.

The J gene is TRBJ2-1, the V gene TRBV5-1; 10 bases are a match to TRBD2. The CDR3 spans 17 residues. In germline, CDR1 is SGHRS, CDR2 YFSETQ. V lost 0 bases to trimming and J lost 8 bases; unmatched junction nucleotides: 11. CDR3 sequence: CASSLGTSGKGLDEQFF. The CDR3 bases are TGCGCCAGCAGCTTGGGTACTAGCGGGAAAGGTTTGGATGAGCAGTTCTTC.

The rearrangement joins TRBV28 to TRBJ1-1, with a weak D call TRBD1 (6 bases). This CDR3 has 12 amino acids. The germline V gene encodes CDR1 MDHEN and CDR2 SYDVKM. V was pared by 3 bases and J by 7 bases, with 9 bases between. The CDR3 DNA reads as TGTGCCAGCAGTTTGGCCAGGGGTGAAGCTTTCTTT. Translation gives CASSLARGEAFF. The full variable domain, rest sourced from reference TRBV28 and TRBJ1-1, is DVKVTQSSRYLVKRTGEKVFLECVQDMDHENMFWYRQDPGLGLRLIYFSYDVKMKEKGDIPEGYSVSREKKERFSLILESASTNQTSMYLCASSLARGEAFFGQGTRLTVV.

The chain recombines TRBV7-9 with TRBJ1-2; 9 nucleotides match TRBD1. The CDR3 contains 11 residues. The V segment lost 5 bases and the J segment 14 bases; nucleotides outside the gene matches: 6. CDR1 is SEHNR, CDR2 FQNEAQ, per germline (reference sequence). The CDR3 spells CASSPGTGNTF. As DNA, the CDR3 is TGTGCCAGCAGCCCGGGGACAGGGAATACCTTC. Filled out from reference TRBV7-9 and TRBJ1-2, the complete variable domain reads DTGVSQNPRHKITKRGQNVTFRCDPISEHNRLYWYRQTLGQGPEFLTYFQNEAQLEKSRLLSDRFSAERPKGSFSTLEIQRTEQGDSAMYLCASSPGTGNTFGSGTRLTVV.

V is TRBV9 and J is TRBJ2-3; D is unresolved. With 2 bases removed from V and 0 bases from J, the gap between germline ends came to 7 bases. The CDR3 sequence is 14 residues long. CDR1 is SGDLS and CDR2 is YYNGEE in the germline V gene. CDR3 bases: TGTGCCAGCAGCGTTTCCGGTAGCACAGATACGCAGTATTTT. Protein sequence: CASSVSGSTDTQYF. The whole variable domain, filled in from reference TRBV9 and TRBJ2-3, reads DSGVTQTPKHLITATGQRVTLRCSPRSGDLSVYWYQQSLDQGLQFLIQYYNGEERAKGNILERFSAQQFPDLHSELNLSSLELGDSALYFCASSVSGSTDTQYFGPGTRLTVL.

The CDR3 is CASSDRPGANVLTF. CDR3 nucleotides: TGTGCCAGCAGCGATCGACCTGGGGCCAACGTCCTGACTTTC. The V and J genes are TRBV9 and TRBJ2-6; D remains ambiguous. V shed 3 bases and J shed 2 bases, with 6 bases lying between them. Per germline, CDR1 SGDLS and CDR2 YYNGEE. The CDR3 is 14 amino acids.

The V call is TRBV5-1, the J call TRBJ1-4, with TRBD1 as a possible D gene (5 bases). This CDR3 contains 14 residues. Trimming pared 5 bases from V and 8 bases from J, leaving 16 bases between. Germline-derived CDR1 and CDR2 are SGHRS and YFSETQ. CDR3 residues: CASSWDFYDEKLFF. DNA of the CDR3: TGCGCCAGCAGTTGGGACTTTTATGACGAAAAACTGTTTTTT. Supplemented by reference TRBV5-1 and TRBJ1-4, the full variable domain reads KAGVTQTPRYLIKTRGQQVTLSCSPISGHRSVSWYQQTPGQGLQFLFEYFSETQRNKGNFPGRFSGRQFSNSRSEMNVSTLELGDSALYLCASSWDFYDEKLFFGSGTQLSVL.

The V call is TRBV15, the J call TRBJ2-1, with D perhaps TRBD2 (5 bases). Looked up from germline, CDR1 is LNHNV and CDR2 is YYDKDF (reference sequence). V was clipped by 5 bases and J by 3 bases, with 11 bases between them. This CDR3 has 14 amino acids. The CDR3 spells CATSDLRGYNEQFF. The DNA of the CDR3 is TGTGCCACCAGCGACCTCCGGGGCTACAATGAGCAGTTCTTC.

This chain joins TRBV6-5 and TRBJ1-2, with D maybe TRBD1 (5 bases). The V gene lost 6 bases and the J gene lost 7 bases, with 9 bases spanning the gap. This CDR3 is 11 amino acids long. The germline V gene encodes CDR1 MNHEY and CDR2 SVGAGI. The CDR3 protein is CASRSGSGYTF. CDR3 DNA sequence: TGTGCCAGCAGGTCAGGGTCTGGCTACACCTTC.

The genes are TRBV11-2 and TRBJ2-7, with 9 bases fitting TRBD1. CDR1 SGHAT and CDR2 FQNNGV come from the germline V gene. Trimming took 3 bases from V and 1 from J; bases not matched to a gene: 4. The CDR3 is 15 amino acids. This CDR3 is CASSLGTGLSYEQYF. In nucleotides, the CDR3 is TGTGCCAGCAGCTTGGGGACAGGGTTATCCTACGAGCAGTACTTC.

This clone was seen more than once but under ten times. This chain joins TRBV28 and TRBJ2-2; tentatively, D is TRBD1 or TRBD2 (5 bases each). The V end lost 5 bases, the J end lost 2 bases, and 18 bases lay between the germline ends. Germline lookup yields CDR1 MDHEN and CDR2 SYDVKM. There are 17 residues in the CDR3. The CDR3 nucleotides are TGTGCCAGCAGTCCCCTGGGGGTCCCCTTCAACACCGGGGAGCTGTTTTTT. Its translation is CASSPLGVPFNTGELFF.

The CDR3 here is CAWDRGPTDTQYF. CDR3 bases: TGTGCCTGGGACAGGGGACCCACAGATACGCAGTATTTT. The V call is TRBV30, the J call TRBJ2-3, with 8 bases that match TRBD1. CDR1 is GTSNPN and CDR2 is SVGIG in the germline V gene (reference sequence). Trimming cost V 5 bases and J 2 bases; bases outside gene matches: 3. This CDR3 is built from 13 residues.

This clone was seen once. The chain couples TRBV18 to TRBJ2-5; either TRBD1 or TRBD2 may supply D (5 bases each). Germline CDR1 and CDR2: KGHSH and LQKENI. Trimming pared 0 bases from V and 5 bases from J, leaving 13 bases between. This CDR3 is 15 amino acids long. CDR3 sequence reads: CASSPPTEGGETQYF. CDR3 DNA sequence: TGTGCCAGCTCACCACCGACAGAGGGCGGGGAGACCCAGTACTTC.

The chain combines TRBV19 with TRBJ1-3, with D uncertain. CDR1 is LNHDA, CDR2 SQIVND, per germline (reference sequence). This CDR3 region has 12 residues. V was clipped by 1 base and J by 5 bases, with 3 bases between them. The CDR3 coding sequence is TGTGCCAGTAGTATAGGCCGAAACACCATATATTTT. Amino acids: CASSIGRNTIYF.

The genes are TRBV29-1 and TRBJ2-1, with 7 bases that match TRBD1. The CDR3 sequence is 13 residues long. V was clipped by 7 bases and J by 3 bases; unmatched bases: 6. Looked up from germline, CDR1 is SQVTM and CDR2 is ANQGSEA. The CDR3 spells CSGFRDSYNEQFF. The CDR3 coding sequence is TGCAGCGGATTCCGGGACAGCTACAATGAGCAGTTCTTC.

The V gene is TRBV7-3, the J gene TRBJ2-5, with TRBD1 as a possible D gene (7 bases). This CDR3 spans 17 amino acids. CDR1 SGHTA and CDR2 FQGTGA come from the germline V gene. Trimming took off 2 bases at V and 2 bases at J, with 18 bases between the two ends. The CDR3 DNA reads as TGTGCCAGCAGCTTAGTCGGCAGGGGGGTTCCGCAAGAGACCCAGTACTTC. Translating it yields CASSLVGRGVPQETQYF.

The chain is built from TRBV21-1 and TRBJ2-5; TRBD1, the D gene given by the table, was not confirmed from the DNA. TRBV21-1 is designated a pseudogene. The CDR3 length is 15 residues. DNA for the CDR3: TGTGCCAGCAGCAAGTATACAGGGGAACGCGAGACCCAGTACTTC. This sequence encodes CASSKYTGERETQYF.

In the case of this clone: One end of the junction is discordant with germline, which a read error may explain. This sequence joins TRBV20-1 and TRBJ1-1; D is undetermined. Germline-derived CDR1 and CDR2 are DFQATT and SNEGSKA (reference sequence). There are 11 residues in the CDR3. The CDR3 DNA reads as TGCAGTGCTAGAGATGCGCCCCTTGTACTCTTT. Its translation is CSARDAPLVLF.

The chain carries TRBV2 and TRBJ2-6; D not resolved. The germline CDR1 and CDR2 sequences are SNHLY and FYNNEI. The V and J ends lost 5 bases and 4 bases respectively, with 12 bases between them. The length of the CDR3 is 15 residues. The chain's CDR3 is CASSPSQGGANVLTF. CDR3 nucleotides: TGTGCCAGCAGTCCGTCTCAAGGAGGGGCCAACGTCCTGACTTTC.

The rearrangement uses TRBV5-4 and TRBJ2-3; D uncertain. CDR3 length equals 11 residues. Germline V gene data show CDR1 as SGHNT and CDR2 as YYREEE (reference sequence). The V and J ends lost 4 bases and 5 bases respectively, with 5 bases between them. The CDR3 DNA sequence: TGTGCCAGCAGCATCCGAGATACGCAGTATTTT. This codes for CASSIRDTQYF.